This T cell receptor (beta chain) was recorded in a study of blood T cell repertoires in COVID-19. Background on the study: Samples of COVID-19 (acute and convalescent) were obtained from the United States, Italy and Spain. T cells, B-cell-depleted T cells, or PBMCs supplied cDNA or gDNA.

This CDR3 comprises 13 residues. Germline CDR1 reads MDHEN; CDR2 reads SYDVKM. V shed 10 bases and J shed 2 bases, with 14 bases lying between them. This clone was seen only once. In the original processing: Amplified reference gene primers provided the basis for estimating nucleated cell counts. Assay used: immunoSEQ multiplex PCR; TCRdb lists only in-frame clones, some missing. That table supplies the V and J calls and clone size; D and trimming were determined from the DNA. The sample has 15,000 to 20,000 clones, about four fifths seen once. The sequence came from a human donor in a cohort sampled during active COVID-19. J is TRBJ1-2 and V is TRBV28; no firm D call. The specimen was peripheral blood. CDR3 coding DNA: TGTGCCACCAATACGCCACGGAACTATGGCTACACCTTC. Encoded protein: CATNTPRNYGYTF.